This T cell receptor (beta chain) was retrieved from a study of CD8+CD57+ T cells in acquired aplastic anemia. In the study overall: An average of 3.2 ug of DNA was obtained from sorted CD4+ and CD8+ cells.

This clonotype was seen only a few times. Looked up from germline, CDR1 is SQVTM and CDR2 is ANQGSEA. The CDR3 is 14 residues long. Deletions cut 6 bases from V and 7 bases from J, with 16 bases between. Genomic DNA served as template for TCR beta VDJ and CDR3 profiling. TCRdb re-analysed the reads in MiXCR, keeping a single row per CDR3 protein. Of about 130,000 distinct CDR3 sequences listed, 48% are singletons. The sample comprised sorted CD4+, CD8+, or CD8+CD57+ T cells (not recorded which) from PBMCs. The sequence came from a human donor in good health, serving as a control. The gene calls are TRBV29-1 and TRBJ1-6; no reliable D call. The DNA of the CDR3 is TGCAGCGTGCGGGTAGTGGGAGGCAATTCACCCCTCCACTTT. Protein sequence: CSVRVVGGNSPLHF.